One and the same sample provided the 32 T cell receptor beta chains below, sequenced in a study of a mutant IDH1 vaccine in newly diagnosed glioma. Only in-frame clones appear in the TCRdb table, and some are missing; sequencing was by immunoSEQ multiplex PCR. This table has 20,000 to 25,000 clones, roughly 72% appearing once. The antigens for these receptors are not known. Time point specified: week 11, during vaccination. Vaccination used 300 ug of mutant IDH1 20-mer peptide per dose, with topical imiquimod. The specimen was peripheral blood mononuclear cells (PBMCs), collected from a glioma patient whose treatment included an IDH1 peptide vaccine. The receptor source for this set is a man aged 18 to 30 with glioma. Some clones in this sample may be carry-over from other donors' samples.

This clone was detected once. The rearrangement uses TRBV6-1 and TRBJ2-1; D gene unclear. V was pared by 7 bases and J by 0 bases, with 10 bases between. CDR3 length: 14 residues. The germline V gene encodes CDR1 MNHNS and CDR2 SASEGT. DNA of the CDR3: TGTGCCAGCATTTGGAGTAGCTCCTACAATGAGCAGTTCTTC. This codes for CASIWSSSYNEQFF.

V usage is TRBV27 and J usage is TRBJ2-2, with 7 nucleotides matching TRBD2. The CDR3 runs to 15 residues. Germline CDR1 MNHEY, CDR2 SMNVEV (reference sequence). Germline trimming cut 9 bases from V and 1 base from J; bases unmatched to any gene: 8. CDR3 nucleotide sequence: TGTGCCAGTGCTGAGCGGGGATTGAACACCGGGGAGCTGTTTTTT. Protein product: CASAERGLNTGELFF.

In this sample, this clone turned up once. The chain carries TRBV4-1 and TRBJ2-5, with 8 bases lining up with TRBD1. The J segment lost 1 base and the V segment lost 4 bases, leaving 5 bases of the junction unmatched. The CDR3 runs to 15 residues. Germline V CDR1 and CDR2: MGHRA, YSYEKL. As DNA, the CDR3 is TGCGCCAGCAGCCTGGGACAGGTACTCCAAGAGACCCAGTACTTC. Its protein is CASSLGQVLQETQYF.

CDR3 in DNA: TGTGCCAGCAGCGCAGGGCCCGCAGCGGGAGCCTATGAGCAGTTCTTC. Its protein product is CASSAGPAAGAYEQFF. The chain couples TRBV9 to TRBJ2-1; TRBD2 matches 8 bases. The V gene's germline CDR1 is SGDLS and CDR2 YYNGEE. The CDR3 spans 16 residues. J gave up 8 bases and V 3 bases, and 13 bases lay outside the gene matches.

V gene TRBV19 combines with J gene TRBJ2-6; no definite D call. The CDR3 is 15 residues long. Germline V gives CDR1 LNHDA, CDR2 SQIVND (reference sequence). Trimming stripped 2 bases from V and 0 bases from J, with 5 bases between. This CDR3 is CASSIWVSGANVLTF. The CDR3 nucleotides read TGTGCCAGTAGTATATGGGTCTCTGGGGCCAACGTCCTGACTTTC.

The CDR3 DNA follows: TGCGCCAGCAGCTTGGTGAACAGGGCTACAGATACGCAGTATTTT. Translation gives CASSLVNRATDTQYF. The rearrangement joins TRBV5-1 to TRBJ2-3; a possible D gene is TRBD1 (6 bases). CDR3 length: 15 residues. CDR1 and CDR2 (germline): SGHRS, YFSETQ. V shed 0 bases and J shed 3 bases, with 11 bases lying between them. The full variable domain, with the rest looked up from reference TRBV5-1 and TRBJ2-3, is KAGVTQTPRYLIKTRGQQVTLSCSPISGHRSVSWYQQTPGQGLQFLFEYFSETQRNKGNFPGRFSGRQFSNSRSEMNVSTLELGDSALYLCASSLVNRATDTQYFGPGTRLTVL.

This chain connects TRBV27 to TRBJ1-4; TRBD1 matches at 8 bases. In germline, CDR1 is MNHEY, CDR2 SMNVEV (reference sequence). The CDR3 is made up of 15 amino acids. V shed 4 bases, J shed 7 bases, and the junction held 8 bases outside the gene matches. CDR3 in amino acids: CASSSNRGIGEKLFF. The CDR3 bases are TGTGCCAGCAGTTCTAACAGGGGGATTGGTGAAAAACTGTTTTTT.

The V call is TRBV5-8, the J call TRBJ1-2, with a possible D match to TRBD1 (5 bases). Trimming removed 0 bases at V and 6 bases at J, with 9 bases between. CDR3 length: 13 residues. CDR1 is SGHTS, CDR2 YDEGEE, per germline. The DNA of the CDR3 is TGTGCCAGCAGCTTGGGGGGCAAGGATGGCTACACCTTC. Translating it yields CASSLGGKDGYTF.

This chain joins TRBV5-5 and TRBJ1-5; 7 bases are a match to TRBD1. This CDR3 has 15 amino acids. The V gene end was trimmed by 3 bases and the J gene end by 0 bases; junction bases not matched to a gene: 3. The germline gives CDR1 SGHKS, CDR2 YYEKEE (reference sequence). CDR3 sequence: CASSWTGLSNQPQHF. For the CDR3, the DNA is TGTGCCAGCAGCTGGACAGGACTTAGCAATCAGCCCCAGCATTTT.

The chain uses TRBV4-3 and TRBJ1-6, with no clear D. The CDR3 contains 16 residues. V was trimmed by 0 bases and J by 10 bases, leaving 16 bases between them. CDR1 LGHNA and CDR2 YSLEER come from the germline V gene. CDR3: CASSQDLEGTKSPLHF. In nucleotides, the CDR3 is TGCGCCAGCAGCCAAGATCTGGAGGGAACCAAGTCACCCCTCCACTTT.

This chain links TRBV25-1 with TRBJ1-2, with TRBD1 as a possible D gene (6 bases). This CDR3 region has 14 residues. V was trimmed by 1 base and J by 8 bases, leaving 14 bases between them. The germline gives CDR1 MGHDK, CDR2 SYGVNS. The CDR3 here is CASSEWTALRGYTF. The CDR3 DNA sequence: TGTGCCAGCAGTGAATGGACAGCCCTACGGGGCTACACCTTC.

The chain combines TRBV19 with TRBJ1-1, with TRBD1 as a possible D gene (6 bases). CDR3 length equals 18 residues. V shed 5 bases and J shed 0 bases, with 22 bases lying between them. CDR1 and CDR2 from the germline V gene are LNHDA and SQIVND (reference sequence). This chain's CDR3 is CASSLQDRSIRMNTEAFF. In nucleotides, the CDR3 is TGTGCCAGTAGTCTACAGGACAGATCAATTCGTATGAACACTGAAGCTTTCTTT.

This clone appeared a few times. The rearrangement joins TRBV5-1 to TRBJ2-7, with TRBD1 matching over 8 bases. The CDR3 covers 14 residues. The trim removed 4 bases at V and 2 bases at J, leaving 5 bases unmatched. Germline lookup yields CDR1 SGHRS and CDR2 YFSETQ. The CDR3 loop is CASSRTGQAYEQYF. CDR3 DNA: TGCGCCAGCAGCCGGACGGGACAGGCCTACGAGCAGTACTTC.

The rearrangement joins TRBV19 to TRBJ2-5; D perhaps matches TRBD1 (5 bases). Germline CDR1 LNHDA, CDR2 SQIVND (reference sequence). The CDR3 is 13 residues long. The V end was cut by 6 bases, the J end by 1 base, with 9 bases between. The CDR3 sequence: CASRIDSQETQYF. CDR3 coding DNA: TGTGCCAGTAGGATCGACAGCCAAGAGACCCAGTACTTC.

The chain has TRBV30 and TRBJ2-3; maybe TRBD2 (5 bases). V shed 3 bases and J shed 2 bases, with 15 bases lying between them. This CDR3 comprises 15 residues. Germline CDR1 is GTSNPN and CDR2 is SVGIG (reference sequence). The CDR3 DNA follows: TGTGCCTGGAGCGCCCTTGGACTCCACACAGATACGCAGTATTTT. It yields the protein CAWSALGLHTDTQYF.

The chain carries TRBV5-1 and TRBJ1-5; 7 nucleotides line up with TRBD1. Germline V gene sequence: CDR1 SGHRS, CDR2 YFSETQ. J gave up 0 bases and V 6 bases, and 12 bases lay outside the gene matches. The CDR3 extends over 17 amino acids. Written as DNA, the CDR3 is TGCGCCAGCAAGGGGGCAGCCATCGCCTATAGCAATCAGCCCCAGCATTTT. Encoded protein: CASKGAAIAYSNQPQHF.

The genes are TRBV6-6 and TRBJ1-4, with 7 bases aligning to TRBD1. From germline, CDR1 is MNHNY and CDR2 SVGAGI (reference sequence). The CDR3 extends over 14 amino acids. The trim removed 6 bases at V and 8 bases at J, leaving 9 bases unmatched. CDR3 sequence reads: CASRETGSGEKLFF. CDR3 coding DNA: TGTGCCAGCAGGGAGACAGGGTCAGGCGAAAAACTGTTTTTT.

The rearrangement uses TRBV27 and TRBJ2-3; D is perhaps TRBD1 (5 bases). The germline gives CDR1 MNHEY, CDR2 SMNVEV (reference sequence). V dropped 0 bases and J dropped 4 bases, with 11 bases sitting between them. The CDR3 runs 15 residues. DNA of the CDR3: TGTGCCAGCAGTTTATCGACAGCCAGGGCAGATACGCAGTATTTT. Translated: CASSLSTARADTQYF.

J is TRBJ1-2 and V is TRBV29-1; D gene ambiguous. Between the trimmed V and J ends, which lost 3 bases and 4 bases, there was a span of 12 bases. Looked up from germline, CDR1 is SQVTM and CDR2 is ANQGSEA. The CDR3 runs to 13 residues. CDR3 DNA sequence: TGCAGCGTTGATTTTCGGGGAGGCTATGGCTACACCTTC. Translation: CSVDFRGGYGYTF.

This clone turned up a few times. This chain joins TRBV5-1 and TRBJ2-3, with TRBD2 matching 9 bases. Germline CDR1 SGHRS, CDR2 YFSETQ. CDR3 length: 18 residues. The V gene end was trimmed by 0 bases and the J gene end by 5 bases; junction bases not matched to a gene: 13. CDR3: CASSLALFSGRGGDTQYF. CDR3 sequence (DNA): TGCGCCAGCAGCTTGGCCTTGTTTAGCGGGAGAGGAGGAGATACGCAGTATTTT.

This chain links TRBV7-2 with TRBJ1-1, with TRBD1 matching 7 bases. V was clipped by 1 base and J by 3 bases; unmatched bases: 2. Germline V lookup: CDR1 SGHTA, CDR2 FQGNSA. This CDR3 region has 14 residues. CDR3 sequence reads: CASSLDDRDTEAFF. The CDR3 DNA sequence: TGTGCCAGCAGCTTAGACGACAGGGACACTGAAGCTTTCTTT. The full variable domain, its missing parts supplied by reference TRBV7-2 and TRBJ1-1, is GAGVSQSPSNKVTEKGKDVELRCDPISGHTALYWYRQSLGQGLEFLIYFQGNSAPDKSGLPSDRFSAERTGGSVSTLTIQRTQQEDSAVYLCASSLDDRDTEAFFGQGTRLTVV.

The V and J genes are TRBV18 and TRBJ1-2; 7 bases align to TRBD1. The CDR3 loop spans 13 amino acids. Germline CDR1 and CDR2: KGHSH and LQKENI. With 6 bases clipped from V and 4 bases from J, the junction kept 5 bases outside the gene matches. The CDR3 nucleotides read TGTGCCAGCTCGTCCGACAGGGCCTATGGCTACACCTTC. Translation gives CASSSDRAYGYTF.

The chain is built from TRBV29-1 and TRBJ1-4, with no clear D. This CDR3 has 12 residues. V was shortened by 6 bases and J by 4 bases, with 9 bases between the two germline ends. From germline, CDR1 is SQVTM and CDR2 ANQGSEA. CDR3 protein: CSVHGDNEKLFF. The CDR3 DNA is TGCAGCGTGCACGGGGATAATGAAAAACTGTTTTTT.

This chain links TRBV4-3 with TRBJ2-2; no firm D call. The CDR3 totals 15 residues. CDR1 and CDR2 (germline): LGHNA, YSLEER. V was trimmed by 6 bases and J by 4 bases, leaving 15 bases between them. The CDR3 bases are TGCGCCAGCAGTCAAAAGGCCCGAAGCACCGGGGAGCTGTTTTTT. It codes for CASSQKARSTGELFF.

This clone was seen a single time. The chain couples TRBV5-1 to TRBJ1-3; D remains ambiguous. Germline V lookup: CDR1 SGHRS, CDR2 YFSETQ. V was trimmed by 5 bases and J by 0 bases, leaving 15 bases between them. This CDR3 is 16 amino acids long. CDR3 protein: CASSVQSGRSGNTIYF. The CDR3 DNA reads TGCGCCAGCAGTGTCCAGTCCGGACGCTCTGGAAACACCATATATTTT.

This clone was picked up one time. The V and J genes are TRBV29-1 and TRBJ1-3, with no clear D. This CDR3 spans 10 amino acids. The germline gives CDR1 SQVTM, CDR2 ANQGSEA. V dropped 3 bases and J dropped 16 bases, with 13 bases sitting between them. CDR3 sequence (DNA): TGCAGCGTTGAGGCAGAGTCTCGGTATTTT. It yields the protein CSVEAESRYF.

V gene TRBV7-9 combines with J gene TRBJ1-1; D remains ambiguous. The germline V gene encodes CDR1 SEHNR and CDR2 FQNEAQ (reference sequence). Trimming took off 5 bases at V and 3 bases at J, with 16 bases between the two ends. CDR3 length equals 15 residues. DNA of the CDR3: TGTGCCAGCAGCCCCTTACTCCCAGAGGACACTGAAGCTTTCTTT. It is translated as CASSPLLPEDTEAFF.

V gene TRBV11-2 combines with J gene TRBJ1-1; D gene unclear. The CDR3 sequence is 15 residues long. Germline loops: CDR1 SGHAT, CDR2 FQNNGV. V was clipped by 4 bases and J by 1 base, with 13 bases between them. The CDR3 region has the DNA TGTGCCAGCAGCTCATTGCCGGCAGGGAACACTGAAGCTTTCTTT. Translating it yields CASSSLPAGNTEAFF. Variable domain in full (rest from reference TRBV11-2 and TRBJ1-1): EAGVAQSPRYKIIEKRQSVAFWCNPISGHATLYWYQQILGQGPKLLIQFQNNGVVDDSQLPKDRFSAERLKGVDSTLKIQPAKLEDSAVYLCASSSLPAGNTEAFFGQGTRLTVV.

The CDR3 loop reads CASGRQGAYEQYF. DNA for the CDR3: TGTGCCAGCGGCCGACAGGGAGCCTACGAGCAGTACTTC. The gene calls are TRBV5-6 and TRBJ2-7; 7 bases match TRBD1. V shed 7 bases and J 2 bases; nucleotides not matched to a gene: 6. This CDR3 comprises 13 residues. CDR1 is SGHDT and CDR2 is YYEEEE in the germline V gene.

The V call is TRBV2, the J call TRBJ2-3; 14 bases align to TRBD2. Germline V gene sequence: CDR1 SNHLY, CDR2 FYNNEI. The CDR3 runs to 18 residues. V lost 8 bases to trimming and J lost 1 base; unmatched junction nucleotides: 11. The CDR3 region has the DNA TGTGCCAGCGTAACCGGGACTAGCGGGGGATCAGGCACAGATACGCAGTATTTT. It codes for CASVTGTSGGSGTDTQYF.

The rearrangement links TRBV6-6 to TRBJ1-1, with a weak D call TRBD1 (6 bases). Germline-derived CDR1 and CDR2 are MNHNY and SVGAGI (reference sequence). V lost 7 bases and J lost 2, with 20 bases in between. This CDR3 spans 16 amino acids. The CDR3 region is CASTKIATGQNTEAFF. DNA of the CDR3: TGTGCCAGCACCAAGATAGCCACGGGACAAAACACTGAAGCTTTCTTT.

This chain uses TRBV9 with TRBJ2-3; D not certain. Germline CDR1 is SGDLS and CDR2 is YYNGEE. This CDR3 is built from 13 residues. Trimming removed 3 bases at V and 4 bases at J, with 9 bases between. The CDR3 bases are TGTGCCAGCAGCGCGGCGGTCCCAGATACGCAGTATTTT. The encoded protein is CASSAAVPDTQYF.